The entry that follows covers one T cell receptor (beta chain) sequence. The sample belongs to a study of blood T cell repertoires in COVID-19. Overall study: Some COVID-19 samples were acute and others convalescent; all came from the United States, Italy and Spain. From T cells, B-cell-depleted T cells, or PBMCs came the material, which was cDNA or gDNA.

Trimming left V 3 bases short and J 6 bases short, with 15 bases between. This CDR3 has 13 amino acids. Germline CDR1 GTSNPN, CDR2 SVGIG (reference sequence). Original data processing: Estimation of nucleated cell counts relied on the amplification of reference gene primers. TCRdb's table, derived via immunoSEQ multiplex PCR, lists solely in-frame clones and lacks some. Clone size and the V and J calls come from that table; the DNA yielded D and trimming. In the table there are about 210,000 clones, about 90% of which are singletons. What was sequenced was peripheral blood. This receptor was obtained from a man aged 25-40 years with acute or convalescent COVID-19. The chain has TRBV30 and TRBJ2-7, with D possibly being TRBD2 (6 bases). As DNA, the CDR3 is TGTGCCTGGAGCCCCGGAGGGGCGGCCGAGCAGTACTTC. Its translation is CAWSPGGAAEQYF.